These 15 T cell receptor beta chains came from one sample sequenced in a study of blood T cell repertoires in COVID-19. Measured with immunoSEQ multiplex PCR; TCRdb has only the in-frame clones, and not every one. The data hold over 200,000 clones, with 80% to 90% observed a single time. The sample taken for sequencing was peripheral blood. The origin of the receptors is a man aged 50-60 years with COVID-19, enrolled during active disease.

This sequence joins TRBV28 and TRBJ1-6; the match to TRBD1 covers 7 bases. Germline V gene lookup returns CDR1 MDHEN and CDR2 SYDVKM. The CDR3 sequence is 12 residues long. The ends lost 4 bases at V and 11 bases at J; junction bases unmatched: 2. CDR3 protein: CASSWRGPPLHF. The CDR3, as DNA: TGTGCCAGCAGTTGGAGGGGGCCACCCCTCCACTTT.

The chain has TRBV7-8 and TRBJ2-2, with D possibly TRBD2 on 7 matching bases. Trimming took off 1 base at V and 4 bases at J, with 19 bases between the two ends. Germline CDR1 reads SGHVS; CDR2 reads FQNEAQ. The CDR3 length is 18 residues. CDR3 in amino acids: CASSLEGWGAGATGELFF. Written as DNA, the CDR3 is TGTGCCAGCAGCTTAGAAGGATGGGGGGCGGGAGCCACCGGGGAGCTGTTTTTT.

The table lists this clone with many counts. CDR3 loop: CASSPGDLDTEAFF. In DNA, the CDR3 is TGTGCCAGCAGCCCAGGGGACCTAGACACTGAAGCTTTCTTT. The V and J genes are TRBV7-9 and TRBJ1-1, with TRBD1 as a possible D gene (6 bases). CDR3 length: 14 residues. Trimming cost V 5 bases and J 3 bases, with 13 bases left between them. Germline CDR1 reads SEHNR; CDR2 reads FQNEAQ (reference sequence).

V and J are TRBV19 and TRBJ2-5; 9 bases map to TRBD1. V lost 5 bases, J lost 4 bases, and 2 bases stayed unmatched. The CDR3 covers 13 residues. CDR1 and CDR2 from the germline V gene are LNHDA and SQIVND (reference sequence). CDR3 loop: CASSETGGETQYF. The CDR3, as DNA: TGTGCCAGTAGTGAGACAGGGGGAGAGACCCAGTACTTC.

V is TRBV7-3 and J is TRBJ2-7; D is possibly TRBD2 (6 bases). The V end was cut by 4 bases, the J end by 2 bases, with 27 bases between. Germline values: CDR1 SGHTA, CDR2 FQGTGA. The CDR3 totals 19 residues. CDR3 sequence reads: CASSSTNRTEERLAYEQYF. Here the CDR3 DNA reads TGTGCCAGCAGCTCCACCAACAGAACGGAGGAAAGACTAGCCTACGAGCAGTACTTC.

The V gene is TRBV6-5, the J gene TRBJ2-7; TRBD1 agrees at 7 bases. CDR1 and CDR2 (germline): MNHEY, SVGAGI. J gave up 2 bases and V 9 bases, and 10 bases lay outside the gene matches. CDR3 length: 14 residues. As DNA, the CDR3 is TGTGCCAGTAAAATCGGGACAGACACCTACGAGCAGTACTTC. Amino acid sequence: CASKIGTDTYEQYF.

The chain couples TRBV6-5 to TRBJ2-2, with TRBD2 identical over 7 bases. V shed 6 bases and J 0 bases; nucleotides not matched to a gene: 1. This CDR3 contains 14 residues. Germline lookup yields CDR1 MNHEY and CDR2 SVGAGI. The CDR3 sequence is CASRSGANTGELFF. The CDR3 DNA is TGTGCCAGCAGGAGCGGGGCGAACACCGGGGAGCTGTTTTTT.

CDR3 DNA: TGTGCCAGCAGTTTTCCCTCTCCTGGCGGGGGGGTTCGCTCCTACGAGCAGTACTTC. This translates into CASSFPSPGGGVRSYEQYF. V usage is TRBV28 and J usage is TRBJ2-7; 9 positions match TRBD2. The CDR3 covers 19 residues. CDR1 is MDHEN, CDR2 SYDVKM, per germline. Trimming removed 3 bases from V and 0 bases from J; junction bases left unmatched: 15.

This chain uses TRBV7-2 with TRBJ1-4; 8 bases are a match to TRBD1. Germline V gene data show CDR1 as SGHTA and CDR2 as FQGNSA. The length of the CDR3 is 15 residues. V dropped 7 bases and J dropped 6; count of bases not matched to a gene: 10. CDR3 residues: CASNQGTGEHEKLFF. In nucleotides, the CDR3 is TGTGCCAGCAACCAAGGGACAGGTGAACATGAAAAACTGTTTTTT.

The chain joins TRBV7-8 to TRBJ2-7; weak D call: TRBD1 (6 bases). Germline V gene sequence: CDR1 SGHVS, CDR2 FQNEAQ. Trimming removed 5 bases from V and 2 bases from J, with 16 bases in between. This CDR3 has 15 amino acids. For the CDR3, the DNA is TGTGCCAGCAGCCGGACAGCCGGTCATCCCTACGAGCAGTACTTC. Translated: CASSRTAGHPYEQYF.

The chain joins TRBV5-8 to TRBJ2-1, with 9 bases fitting TRBD1. CDR3 length equals 15 residues. Germline assignment: CDR1 SGHTS and CDR2 YDEGEE. Trimming at V came to 4 bases and at J to 4 bases, leaving 6 bases not matched to a gene. In DNA form, the CDR3 reads TGTGCCAGCAGCCGAGAGGGGACAGGGTACAATGAGCAGTTCTTC. Residues: CASSREGTGYNEQFF.

J is TRBJ2-5 and V is TRBV7-6; 7 bases are shared with TRBD2. The CDR3 totals 16 residues. The trim removed 1 base at V and 5 bases at J, leaving 10 bases unmatched. Germline CDR1 is SGHVS and CDR2 is FNYEAQ. CDR3 in amino acids: CASSLEPSGGGETQYF. CDR3 DNA: TGTGCCAGCAGCTTAGAGCCTAGCGGTGGAGGGGAGACCCAGTACTTC.

The chain couples TRBV6-4 to TRBJ2-2; 7 bases line up with TRBD2. The CDR3 spans 16 residues. The germline gives CDR1 MRHNA, CDR2 SNTAGT. Trimming removed 6 bases from V and 5 bases from J; junction bases left unmatched: 12. CDR3 loop: CASSLASGEWTGELFF. As DNA, the CDR3 is TGTGCCAGCAGCCTTGCTAGCGGTGAATGGACCGGGGAGCTGTTTTTT.

The chain couples TRBV11-2 to TRBJ2-3; 12 bases agree with TRBD2. The CDR3 runs to 16 residues. Germline-derived CDR1 and CDR2 are SGHAT and FQNNGV. V lost 4 bases, J lost 4 bases, and 6 bases stayed unmatched. The CDR3, as DNA: TGTGCCAGCAGCTACGGACTAGCGGGGTCTGCAGATACGCAGTATTTT. Amino acids: CASSYGLAGSADTQYF.

The chain carries TRBV20-1 and TRBJ2-2; 7 nucleotides agree with TRBD2. The CDR3 has 16 amino acids. Germline values: CDR1 DFQATT, CDR2 SNEGSKA (reference sequence). J lost 8 bases, V lost 3 bases, and 15 bases had no gene match. The CDR3 loop is CSASQVVPRGVGELFF. As DNA, the CDR3 is TGCAGTGCTAGTCAGGTTGTGCCTCGGGGGGTAGGGGAGCTGTTTTTT.